This TCR beta chain was recorded in a study of regulatory T cells in long-lasting Graves disease. Study-level results: Whereas new patients shared 800 to 1,000 public clonotypes, persistent patients shared more, at about 2,700.

This clonotype was seen at least ten times. Its specificity is unknown. Time point defined: newly diagnosed GD, antithyroid drugs for less than 3 months. Preparation of the TCR library used RNA extracted from PBMCs. Germline V gene lookup returns CDR1 MDHEN and CDR2 SYDVKM. The CDR3 contains 15 residues. V lost 1 base to trimming and J lost 5 bases, with 12 bases between them. For TCR beta, libraries came from iRepertoire HTBI primers and Arm-PCR of CDR3 regions. TCRdb re-analysed the multiplex PCR reads in MiXCR, keeping a single row per CDR3 protein. The sample holds roughly 420,000 distinct CDR3 sequences, 16% seen once. This sample was shared with a second study, whose subject was T cells in Graves' hyperthyroidism and ophthalmopathy. Per that paper: Thyroid ultrasound and orbital computed tomography, with clinical symptoms and serum thyroxine and TRAb, informed diagnoses. The HTBI primer set was used in a first-round RT-PCR of the TCR CDR3.

The chain recombines TRBV28 with TRBJ1-5; the D gene is possibly TRBD1 (6 bases). Sequencing was performed on peripheral blood mononuclear cells (PBMCs), taken at new diagnosis, from a patient treated with antithyroid drugs. The TCR sequence derives from a woman in her late teens or twenties with Graves disease. This chain's CDR3 is CASSLYGGRDQPQHF. CDR3 bases: TGTGCCAGCAGTTTATACGGGGGGCGCGATCAGCCCCAGCATTTT.